These 5 T cell receptor beta chains share one sample of origin, sequenced in a study of shared clonotypes between healthy human individuals (dated by TCRdb to 2020 to 2021). The method behind the library was the immunoSEQ multiplex PCR assay. Here the immuneACCESS table is served through TCRdb, limited to in-frame sequences with V and J called. Missing clones are a known gap in these copies; in checked studies unresolved V genes cover under half, and the rest lacks a known reason. In all, the sample holds over 700,000 clones, and just under 75% of those were seen once. More than 1.5% of the sample rests with the top ten. The sample was memory CD4+ T cells sorted from blood. What this sample's cell subset or site label stands for: CD45RA-negative fraction. These receptors all come from a woman aged 25 to 45 in good health.

This clone was seen a single time. The chain employs TRBV19 and TRBJ2-7; a possible D gene is TRBD2 (5 bases). CDR1 and CDR2 (germline): LNHDA, SQIVND (reference sequence). The V end was cut by 2 bases, the J end by 4 bases, with 18 bases between. This CDR3 contains 16 residues. DNA of the CDR3: TGTGCCAGTAGTATACCAGGCAGCCCACGCGGGTACGAGCAGTACTTC. Translating it yields CASSIPGSPRGYEQYF.

This clone was picked up a small number of times. The genes are TRBV5-1 and TRBJ2-1; no clear D. This CDR3 is 13 amino acids long. Trimming removed 1 base from V and 6 bases from J, with 8 bases in between. Germline V CDR1 and CDR2: SGHRS, YFSETQ. For the CDR3, the DNA is TGCGCCAGCAGCTTGTGGTGGGGCAATGAGCAGTTCTTC. Residues: CASSLWWGNEQFF.

The genes are TRBV7-8 and TRBJ2-5, with D maybe TRBD1 (5 bases). V dropped 0 bases and J dropped 4 bases, with 9 bases sitting between them. This CDR3 is 14 amino acids long. Germline CDR1 SGHVS, CDR2 FQNEAQ. CDR3 DNA: TGTGCCAGCAGCTTAGCAGGGGTGAGAGAGACCCAGTACTTC. Amino acids: CASSLAGVRETQYF.

The table lists this clone with many counts. This chain links TRBV9 with TRBJ2-1, with D possibly matching TRBD2 (5 bases). Trimming left V 0 bases short and J 4 bases short, with 14 bases between. In germline, CDR1 is SGDLS, CDR2 YYNGEE. This CDR3 spans 16 amino acids. This chain's CDR3 is CASSVGGSGGYNEQFF. In DNA form, the CDR3 reads TGTGCCAGCAGCGTAGGGGGAAGCGGTGGGTACAATGAGCAGTTCTTC.

This chain uses TRBV6-1 with TRBJ1-2; 7 positions agree with TRBD1. The germline gives CDR1 MNHNS, CDR2 SASEGT. Losses at the gene ends were 11 bases for V and 3 bases for J; bases not matched to a gene: 3. This CDR3 contains 11 residues. This CDR3 reads CASQGDYGYTF. The CDR3 DNA is TGTGCCTCGCAGGGGGACTATGGCTACACCTTC.